The text below deals with one T cell receptor beta chain. Only in-frame clones appear in the TCRdb table, and some are missing; sequencing was by immunoSEQ multiplex PCR. The sample has around 140,000 clones, over 80% seen once. This sample is part of a study of control samples from healthy donors and cancer patients. CDR3 length equals 15 residues. Germline V CDR1 and CDR2: LNHDA, SQIVND (reference sequence). Trimming removed 2 bases from V and 3 bases from J, with 13 bases in between. The origin of this receptor is a woman between 50 and 59 years old in good health. Material for sequencing was blood. The J gene is TRBJ1-1, the V gene TRBV19; D is ambiguous. The CDR3 protein is CASSIRRPLDTEAFF. In nucleotides, the CDR3 is TGTGCCAGTAGTATAAGGCGTCCCTTGGACACTGAAGCTTTCTTT. Looking up the rest from reference TRBV19 and TRBJ1-1 gives the full variable domain: DGGITQSPKYLFRKEGQNVTLSCEQNLNHDAMYWYRQDPGQGLRLIYYSQIVNDFQKGDIAEGYSVSREKKESFPLTVTSAQKNPTAFYLCASSIRRPLDTEAFFGQGTRLTVV.